This TCR beta chain was sequenced for a study of T cell changes during pregnancy in multiple sclerosis (dated by TCRdb to between 2018 and 2021). A note on the overall study: In women with multiple sclerosis, the researchers looked at how the T cell repertoire shifted as pregnancy progressed.

V ends up 7 bases short and J 2 bases short, with an unmatched junction base count of 14. The germline V gene gives CDR1 as SGHDT and CDR2 as YYEEEE. Including the terminal cysteine and phenylalanine, the CDR3 comprises 17 residues. The DNA shown is the 51-base CDR3, in frame from base 1. The library was obtained by the immunoSEQ multiplex PCR assay. This is the immuneACCESS table as TCRdb keeps it, with only in-frame sequences that have V and J called. A part of the clones is gone; compared with another copy, unresolved V genes explain less than half, and the rest is unexplained. The table for this sample lists some 27,000 clones; roughly 87% of them were counted only once. Of the sample, about 0.78% falls within the top ten clones. Turning to this clone: The antigen it binds to is not known. The input lacks base qualities; no much larger clone sits a single base away.

This chain is built from TRBV5-6 and TRBJ2-2, with 7 bases matching TRBD2. Sequenced material: CD4+ T cells from peripheral blood mononuclear cells, taken in the second trimester of pregnancy. The clonotype was recovered from a female donor with multiple sclerosis, enrolled in a pregnancy study. In nucleotide form, the sequence is TGTGCCAGCGGAGTTCTGCCCACGGGGGGTAACACCGGGGAGCTGTTTTTT. Translated, this is CASGVLPTGGNTGELFF. With the portions outside the CDR3 filled from the reference TRBV5-6 and TRBJ2-2 genes, the complete variable region becomes DAGVTQSPTHLIKTRGQQVTLRCSPKSGHDTVSWYQQALGQGPQFIFQYYEEEERQRGNFPDRFSGHQFPNYSSELNVNALLLGDSALYLCASGVLPTGGNTGELFFGEGSRLTVL.